A single sample gave rise to the 17 T cell receptor beta chains below, sequenced in a study of CD4 and CD8 cells across lung adenocarcinoma regions. MiXCR, applied by TCRdb to the PCR reads, yields one record per CDR3 protein. The sample includes under 8,500 distinct CDR3 sequences, around 50% of them seen just once. The sample was CD4+ T cells from the center of a lung tumor. Receptors originate from a female donor with lung adenocarcinoma. The CD4 and CD8 labels of this study may be unreliable.

The chain uses TRBV7-6 and TRBJ2-1; D tentatively reads TRBD1 or TRBD2 (6 bases each). Per the germline V gene, CDR1 is SGHVS and CDR2 is FNYEAQ. V was trimmed by 10 bases and J by 8 bases, leaving 21 bases between them. This CDR3 region has 14 residues. The CDR3 sequence: CATAEDGGPYEQFF. The CDR3 nucleotides are TGTGCCACCGCAGAGGATGGGGGGCCGTATGAGCAGTTCTTC.

This clonotype occurred many times. The chain carries TRBV7-6 and TRBJ2-3; 7 bases map to TRBD1. Germline-derived CDR1 and CDR2 are SGHVS and FNYEAQ. CDR3 length: 17 residues. Trimming took 1 base from V and 4 from J; bases not matched to a gene: 11. CDR3 nucleotide sequence: TGTGCCAGCAGCTTAGAGGGGGCAGCCTCCGGGGCAGATACGCAGTATTTT. This gives the protein CASSLEGAASGADTQYF. The full variable domain, in which reference TRBV7-6 and TRBJ2-3 provide the parts outside the CDR3, is GAGVSQSPRYKVTKRGQDVALRCDPISGHVSLYWYRQALGQGPEFLTYFNYEAQQDKSGLPNDRFSAERPEGSISTLTIQRTEQRDSAMYRCASSLEGAASGADTQYFGPGTRLTVL.

The rearrangement uses TRBV6-1 and TRBJ2-5; D might be TRBD2 (6 bases). The J call may be faulty, since TRBJ2-3 better matches the DNA end. CDR1 is MNHNS and CDR2 is SASEGT in the germline V gene. The CDR3 runs to 14 residues. CDR3 DNA sequence: TGTGCGGGCAGAGAGGGCGGGGAAGAAGAGACCCAGTATTTT. Amino acids: CAGREGGEEETQYF.

The chain is built from TRBV6-4 and TRBJ2-3; 10 bases are shared with TRBD2. The CDR3 has 19 amino acids. With V trimmed by 5 bases and J by 1 base, 15 bases remained unmatched. Germline V gene lookup returns CDR1 MRHNA and CDR2 SNTAGT. The CDR3 loop reads CASSLTAASGGSGTDTQYF. CDR3 DNA sequence: TGTGCCAGCAGTCTCACGGCGGCTAGCGGGGGATCGGGCACAGATACGCAGTATTTT.

With respect to this clonotype: At one end, the junction sequence differs from germline, possibly due to a read error. The rearrangement links TRBV6-4 to TRBJ2-3; TRBD1 is a possible D gene (6 bases). This CDR3 region has 15 residues. In germline, CDR1 is MRHNA, CDR2 SNTAGT. The CDR3 DNA follows: TGTGCCAGCAGTGAGGGGGCGCGAGGAAAAGATACCCAGTATTTT. This translates into CASSEGARGKDTQYF.

This chain links TRBV6-2 or TRBV6-3 with TRBJ2-3, with a weak D call TRBD2 (5 bases). Trimming stripped 2 bases from V and 5 bases from J, with 11 bases between. The germline V gene encodes CDR1 MNHEY and CDR2 SVGEGT. The CDR3 totals 14 residues. CDR3 nucleotide sequence: TGTGCCAGCAGTTACCAACTACTAGTAGATACGCAGTATTTT. This sequence encodes CASSYQLLVDTQYF.

This clonotype was found once. A single base separates this from a much larger clone, so it may be a read error. The rearrangement links TRBV9 to TRBJ2-1; the match to TRBD2 covers 7 bases. This CDR3 spans 16 amino acids. V lost 4 bases, J lost 6 bases, and 13 bases stayed unmatched. CDR1 and CDR2 (germline): SGDLS, YYNGEE. The CDR3, as DNA: TGTGCCAGCAGCCGTAGTTTCGGGGGGACCTGCAATGAGCAGTTCTTC. As protein: CASSRSFGGTCNEQFF. Using reference TRBV9 and TRBJ2-1 for the parts outside the CDR3, the full variable domain is DSGVTQTPKHLITATGQRVTLRCSPRSGDLSVYWYQQSLDQGLQFLIQYYNGEERAKGNILERFSAQQFPDLHSELNLSSLELGDSALYFCASSRSFGGTCNEQFFGPGTRLTVL.

There are many counts of this clonotype. V gene TRBV15 combines with J gene TRBJ2-7, with 7 bases that match TRBD1. Trimming took 5 bases from V and 2 from J; bases not matched to a gene: 9. The CDR3 sequence is 15 residues long. Looked up from germline, CDR1 is LNHNV and CDR2 is YYDKDF (reference sequence). CDR3: CATSFGTVPPYEQYF. In DNA form, the CDR3 reads TGTGCCACCAGCTTTGGGACAGTGCCCCCCTACGAGCAGTACTTC.

This clonotype was observed a few times. J is TRBJ2-7 and V is TRBV7-2; TRBD1 matches at 9 bases. V shed 10 bases, J shed 0 bases, and the junction held 7 bases outside the gene matches. The germline CDR1 and CDR2 sequences are SGHTA and FQGNSA. The CDR3 runs 14 residues. CDR3 coding DNA: TGTGCCACCAAGACGACAGGGGGCTCCTACGAGCAGTACTTC. Its protein is CATKTTGGSYEQYF.

By proportion, this clonotype is medium-sized. The genes are TRBV6-1 and TRBJ2-5; no clear D. The J call may not be correct, given that the DNA end is closer to TRBJ2-7. From germline, CDR1 is MNHNS and CDR2 SASEGT. CDR3 length: 13 amino acids. CDR3: CASSEDTALEQYF. The CDR3 coding sequence is TGTGCCAGCAGTGAAGACACGGCGCTCGAGCAGTACTTC.

Only one count was recorded for this clonotype. V and J are TRBV6-5 and TRBJ2-3; 7 positions match TRBD2. The CDR3 spans 16 residues. V lost 0 bases to trimming and J lost 3 bases; unmatched junction nucleotides: 6. Germline values: CDR1 MNHEY, CDR2 SVGAGI. CDR3 protein: CASSYSFGRATDTQYF. In DNA form, the CDR3 reads TGTGCCAGCAGTTACTCGTTTGGGAGGGCAACAGATACGCAGTATTTT.

The chain links TRBV10-1 to TRBJ2-3; D is possibly TRBD2 (5 bases). This CDR3 spans 13 amino acids. Germline loops: CDR1 WNHNN, CDR2 SYGVQD (reference sequence). Trimming left V 10 bases short and J 12 bases short, with 23 bases between. DNA of the CDR3: TGCGCCACCGAGCTGGGAGCTACAGACACTCAGTATTTT. Translating gives CATELGATDTQYF.

This chain links TRBV6-1 with TRBJ2-6; a possible D gene is TRBD2 (6 bases). The CDR3 is made up of 15 amino acids. V gave up 4 bases and J gave up 2 bases, with 9 bases separating them. Germline-derived CDR1 and CDR2 are MNHNS and SASEGT. CDR3 sequence reads: CASSAGEAGANVLTF. The CDR3 nucleotides read TGTGCCAGCAGTGCGGGGGAAGCTGGGGCCAACGTCCTGACTTTC.

A word on this clonotype: Sequence at one end of the junction differs from germline and may be a read error. The J gene is TRBJ2-7, the V gene TRBV25-1; D is possibly TRBD2 (6 bases). Germline V gives CDR1 MGHDK, CDR2 SYGVNS. This CDR3 has 15 amino acids. The CDR3 nucleotides are TGTGCCAGCAGTACCTACGGGGGAGCCAAAGATACGCAGTACTTT. Its protein product is CASSTYGGAKDTQYF.

This clonotype is classed as medium-sized (0.01 to 0.1%). V is TRBV6-5 and J is TRBJ2-3; TRBD2 aligns across 7 bases. The CDR3 totals 15 residues. The germline gives CDR1 MNHEY, CDR2 SVGAGI. The ends lost 4 bases at V and 1 base at J; junction bases unmatched: 5. The CDR3 reads CASSWAGEGTDTQYF. The CDR3 DNA reads as TGTGCCAGCAGTTGGGCGGGAGAGGGCACAGATACGCAGTATTTT.

The table lists this clonotype with a count of one. The conserved phenylalanine or tryptophan normally closing the CDR3 is absent here, so this likely arose from a read error. No DNA is shown, since the ends of the CDR3 on it are uncertain; the CDR3 is the one TCRdb lists. The chain uses TRBV6-1 and TRBJ2-5; the DNA was not used to check the table's D call, TRBD1. Germline V gives CDR1 MNHNS, CDR2 SASEGT. The CDR3 numbers 15 amino acids, ends counted. The CDR3 spells CASSLTGPELETQFS.

Note on this clonotype: One end of the junction is discordant with germline, which a read error may explain. The chain uses TRBV27 and TRBJ2-3, with a weak D call TRBD2 (5 bases). This CDR3 spans 13 amino acids. The germline V gene has CDR1 MNHEY and CDR2 SMNVEV (reference sequence). CDR3 bases: TGTGCCCGCAGGTCAGACCGAACCGGGGCGCAGTATTTT. This codes for CARRSDRTGAQYF.